This TCR beta chain derives from a study of T-cell reconstitution after alpha-beta-depleted transplantation in children. Unique molecular identifiers were incorporated during preparation of the TCRbeta library. TCRdb analysed the PCR reads with MiXCR anew, one entry per CDR3 protein. The profile shows roughly 500,000 distinct CDR3 sequences, under 15% of them singletons. The CDR3 length is 11 residues. Per the germline V gene, CDR1 is GTSNPN and CDR2 is SVGIG (reference sequence). The V and J ends lost 0 bases and 4 bases respectively, with 4 bases between them. V and J are TRBV30 and TRBJ2-7; D ambiguous. The sequence derives from a human donor who donated a stem cell graft to a child with combined immunodeficiency. Sequenced material: PBMCs from the stem cell graft donor, taken from the stem cell graft. CDR3 in DNA: TGTGCCTGGAGTGTACTATACGAGCAGTACTTC. Translating it yields CAWSVLYEQYF.